Listed here are 14 T cell receptor beta chains from one sample, sequenced in a study of control samples from healthy donors and cancer patients. Some clones are missing from TCRdb's copy, which holds only in-frame ones; the method was immunoSEQ multiplex PCR. The data contain about 140,000 clones, around 85% of them singletons. Sequencing was done on a sample of blood. These receptors all stem from a woman under 40 in good health.

The chain employs TRBV14 and TRBJ2-1; unclear D gene. Germline V gene data show CDR1 as SGHDN and CDR2 as FVKESK. The CDR3 covers 11 residues. V lost 3 bases to trimming and J lost 8 bases, with 5 bases between them. The CDR3 protein is CASSQGYEQFF. The CDR3 nucleotides are TGTGCCAGCAGCCAGGGGTATGAGCAGTTCTTC.

The chain carries TRBV6-5 and TRBJ2-7; 10 nucleotides line up with TRBD2. Germline CDR1 MNHEY, CDR2 SVGAGI. The CDR3 sequence is 13 residues long. The V segment lost 7 bases and the J segment 5 bases; nucleotides outside the gene matches: 5. In DNA, the CDR3 is TGTGCCAGCATACTAGCGGGGAGCCACGAGCAGTACTTC. This translates into CASILAGSHEQYF.

In its sample, this clone was seen a few times. The J gene is TRBJ1-2, the V gene TRBV24-1, with D perhaps TRBD1 (5 bases). This CDR3 is built from 12 residues. Germline CDR1 is KGHDR and CDR2 is SFDVKD. The ends were cut back, 6 bases at V and 5 bases at J, with 9 bases in the middle. The CDR3 DNA follows: TGTGCCACCAGTAGGGGCCCGTATGGCTACACCTTC. This codes for CATSRGPYGYTF.

The chain employs TRBV1 and TRBJ2-1. TRBV1 is a listed pseudogene. There are 16 residues in the CDR3. The DNA for the CDR3 is TGCACCAGCAGCCAAGATAGGGCAGGCTCCTACAATGAGCAGTTCTTC. This sequence encodes CTSSQDRAGSYNEQFF.

CDR3 sequence: CASSRQIGTSREPVYEQYF. Here the CDR3 DNA reads TGTGCCAGCAGCCGTCAAATCGGGACTAGCCGGGAGCCGGTCTACGAGCAGTACTTC. V usage is TRBV3-1 (or the pseudogene TRBV3-2) and J usage is TRBJ2-7; the match to TRBD2 covers 9 bases. CDR1 and CDR2 from the germline V gene are LGHDT and YNNKEL (reference sequence). This CDR3 has 19 amino acids. Germline trimming cut 4 bases from V and 3 bases from J; bases unmatched to any gene: 19.

This chain connects TRBV11-2 to TRBJ2-5; D is uncertain. Looked up from germline, CDR1 is SGHAT and CDR2 is FQNNGV. V was pared by 5 bases and J by 9 bases, with 10 bases between. The CDR3 is 11 amino acids. For the CDR3, the DNA is TGTGCCAGCAGCCCTAATGGGCCCCAGTACTTC. Translated, it gives CASSPNGPQYF.

This clone was counted only a few times. The chain recombines TRBV6-5 with TRBJ1-2; 7 positions match TRBD1. Trimming removed 6 bases from V and 2 bases from J; junction bases left unmatched: 3. There are 13 residues in the CDR3. CDR1 is MNHEY and CDR2 is SVGAGI in the germline V gene. Here the CDR3 reads CASRQDRNYGYTF. The DNA of the CDR3 is TGTGCCAGCAGACAGGACAGGAACTATGGCTACACCTTC.

V gene TRBV6-1 combines with J gene TRBJ2-7; 10 bases fit TRBD2. Trimming cost V 2 bases and J 2 bases; bases outside gene matches: 3. The CDR3 contains 15 residues. In germline, CDR1 is MNHNS, CDR2 SASEGT. DNA of the CDR3: TGTGCCAGCAGTGAATTAGCGGGGGGCCCCTACGAGCAGTACTTC. It yields the protein CASSELAGGPYEQYF.

The chain couples TRBV10-3 to TRBJ2-5; unclear D gene. V lost 0 bases and J 3 bases, leaving 8 bases between the germline ends. This CDR3 has 14 amino acids. The germline V gene encodes CDR1 ENHRY and CDR2 SYGVKD. The CDR3 region has the DNA TGTGCCATCAGTGAGTCAGGCCAGAAAGAGACCCAGTACTTC. This sequence encodes CAISESGQKETQYF.

CDR3 in DNA: TGTGCCAGCAGCGGACTCTGGACGAAAACTCGGGAGCTGTTTTTT. It specifies CASSGLWTKTRELFF. The rearrangement joins TRBV5-6 to TRBJ2-2, with D possibly being TRBD2 (5 bases). This CDR3 spans 15 amino acids. Deletions cut 4 bases from V and 9 bases from J, with 19 bases between. Per the germline V gene, CDR1 is SGHDT and CDR2 is YYEEEE.

The chain uses TRBV7-3 and TRBJ2-1; no clear D gene. Between the trimmed V and J ends, which lost 0 bases and 6 bases, there was a span of 6 bases. The germline CDR1 and CDR2 sequences are SGHTA and FQGTGA. CDR3 length: 13 amino acids. The CDR3 DNA reads as TGTGCCAGCAGCTTAACGCTGGGCAATGAGCAGTTCTTC. It is translated as CASSLTLGNEQFF.

The chain is built from TRBV3-1 (or the pseudogene TRBV3-2) and TRBJ2-1, with 9 bases fitting TRBD1. V lost 4 bases and J lost 1; bases outside the gene matches: 2. Germline V lookup: CDR1 LGHDT, CDR2 YNNKEL (reference sequence). This CDR3 spans 15 amino acids. CDR3 in amino acids: CASSRDRGSYNEQFF. CDR3 nucleotide sequence: TGTGCCAGCAGCCGCGACAGGGGGTCCTACAATGAGCAGTTCTTC.

This chain links TRBV30 with TRBJ2-3; no firm D call. Germline loops: CDR1 GTSNPN, CDR2 SVGIG (reference sequence). Trimming pared 0 bases from V and 5 bases from J, leaving 9 bases between. The CDR3 spans 13 residues. CDR3 loop: CAWSVMELDTQYF. CDR3 coding DNA: TGTGCCTGGAGTGTAATGGAGTTAGATACGCAGTATTTT.

This chain connects TRBV5-1 to TRBJ2-7; a possible D gene is TRBD2 (6 bases). The CDR3 runs 14 residues. Germline V CDR1 and CDR2: SGHRS, YFSETQ. The V end lost 4 bases, the J end lost 2 bases, and 13 bases lay between the germline ends. The CDR3 reads CASSVEGFTYEQYF. CDR3 in DNA: TGCGCCAGCAGCGTGGAGGGGTTTACCTACGAGCAGTACTTC.